The following is a TCR beta chain sequence with its context. Clones were read by immunoSEQ multiplex PCR, and TCRdb kept only the in-frame ones, dropping some. In the table there are 140,000 to 150,000 clones, about nine tenths of which are singletons. This record belongs to a study of blood T cell repertoires in COVID-19. Turning to the study itself: Whether acute or convalescent, the COVID-19 samples came from the United States, Italy and Spain. PBMCs, B-cell-depleted T cells, or T cells provided the cDNA or gDNA that made up the material.

Germline CDR1 reads LNHDA; CDR2 reads SQIVND (reference sequence). CDR3 size: 15 residues. The J segment lost 5 bases and the V segment lost 0 bases, leaving 4 bases of the junction unmatched. This sequence originates from an elderly man with acute or convalescent COVID-19. The chain couples TRBV19 to TRBJ2-5, with 9 bases fitting TRBD1. Material for sequencing was peripheral blood. CDR3 sequence (DNA): TGTGCCAGTAGTATAGAGGGACAGGGAGGGGAGACCCAGTACTTC. Protein: CASSIEGQGGETQYF.